A selection of T cell receptor beta chains follows, all from one sample in a study of blood T cell repertoires in COVID-19. TCRdb's copy holds only in-frame clones and misses some; the assay was immunoSEQ multiplex PCR. This table has under 400,000 clones, 88% appearing once. Sequenced sample: PBMCs or T cells enriched from blood (not recorded which). The receptor source for this set is a woman aged 25 to 45 who had been exposed to COVID-19. CDR3s include the opening cysteine and the closing phenylalanine or tryptophan. D genes are given only for firm matches. Some rows mark clone size as missing; the rest say once, few, many or name a class of expanded clone.

d_gene: .
j_gene: TRBJ2-1
v_gene: TRBV2
abundance: .
CDR3aa: CASILAVSNEQFF
CDR3nt: TGTGCCAGCATCTTAGCGGTTTCCAATGAGCAGTTCTTC

d_gene: TRBD2
j_gene: TRBJ2-5
v_gene: TRBV29-1
abundance: .
CDR3aa: CSVRLAGPQETQYF
CDR3nt: TGCAGCGTTCGACTAGCGGGACCTCAAGAGACCCAGTACTTC

d_gene: .
j_gene: TRBJ1-1
v_gene: TRBV6-1
abundance: .
CDR3aa: CASSEPPHMGGKAFF
CDR3nt: TGTGCCAGCAGTGAACCGCCTCATATGGGGGGGAAAGCTTTCTTT

d_gene: TRBD1
j_gene: TRBJ1-6
v_gene: TRBV19
abundance: .
CDR3aa: CASSIGAGGNSPLHF
CDR3nt: TGTGCCAGTAGTATTGGGGCAGGGGGTAATTCACCCCTCCACTTT

d_gene: .
j_gene: TRBJ2-5
v_gene: TRBV27
abundance: .
CDR3aa: CASSLSVRVGETQYF
CDR3nt: TGTGCCAGCAGTTTATCGGTCAGGGTCGGGGAGACCCAGTACTTC

d_gene: TRBD2
j_gene: TRBJ2-7
v_gene: TRBV27
abundance: .
CDR3aa: CASSLLPSGSGRTEQYF
CDR3nt: TGTGCCAGCAGTTTACTTCCCAGCGGTAGCGGGAGGACCGAGCAGTACTTC

d_gene: .
j_gene: TRBJ1-1
v_gene: TRBV5-1
abundance: .
CDR3aa: CASSLAQGGSGTEAFF
CDR3nt: TGCGCCAGCAGCTTGGCCCAGGGTGGTTCGGGCACTGAAGCTTTCTTT

d_gene: TRBD1
j_gene: TRBJ1-1
v_gene: TRBV11-3
abundance: .
CDR3aa: CASSFQGDTEAFF
CDR3nt: TGTGCCAGCAGCTTCCAGGGGGACACTGAAGCTTTCTTT

d_gene: .
j_gene: TRBJ1-5
v_gene: TRBV2
abundance: .
CDR3aa: CASSESGHQPQHF
CDR3nt: TGTGCCAGCAGTGAGTCAGGTCATCAGCCCCAGCATTTT

d_gene: TRBD1
j_gene: TRBJ1-2
v_gene: TRBV6-5
abundance: .
CDR3aa: CASNSGQGEGYTF
CDR3nt: TGTGCCAGCAACTCAGGACAGGGCGAAGGCTACACCTTC

d_gene: .
j_gene: TRBJ2-1
v_gene: TRBV5-8
abundance: .
CDR3aa: CASSLGLSADPNEQFF
CDR3nt: TGTGCCAGCAGCTTGGGGCTCTCGGCGGATCCCAATGAGCAGTTCTTC

d_gene: .
j_gene: TRBJ1-5
v_gene: TRBV18
abundance: .
CDR3aa: CASSPFGGAGPAGAPQHF
CDR3nt: TGTGCCAGCTCACCATTTGGAGGGGCAGGACCCGCGGGGGCACCCCAGCATTTT

d_gene: TRBD1
j_gene: TRBJ1-2
v_gene: TRBV7-9
abundance: .
CDR3aa: CASSPGGSNGYTF
CDR3nt: TGTGCCAGCAGCCCAGGGGGGAGTAATGGCTACACCTTC

d_gene: .
j_gene: TRBJ2-6
v_gene: TRBV5-4
abundance: .
CDR3aa: CASRPGDGANVLTF
CDR3nt: TGTGCCAGCAGGCCAGGGGATGGGGCCAACGTCCTGACTTTC

d_gene: TRBD2
j_gene: TRBJ2-7
v_gene: TRBV5-1
abundance: .
CDR3aa: CASNPGLAGNEQYF
CDR3nt: TGCGCCAGCAACCCGGGACTAGCGGGAAACGAGCAGTACTTC

d_gene: TRBD1
j_gene: TRBJ1-4
v_gene: TRBV27
abundance: few
CDR3aa: CASSLTSGTGNEKLFF
CDR3nt: TGTGCCAGCAGTCTCACTTCCGGGACAGGAAATGAAAAACTGTTTTTT

d_gene: TRBD1
j_gene: TRBJ1-6
v_gene: TRBV18
abundance: .
CDR3aa: CASQRTGGALDNSPLHF
CDR3nt: TGTGCCAGCCAACGGACAGGGGGCGCCTTGGATAATTCACCCCTCCACTTT

d_gene: .
j_gene: TRBJ2-7
v_gene: TRBV28
abundance: few
CDR3aa: CASTGGGVGGYEQYF
CDR3nt: TGTGCCAGCACCGGCGGAGGGGTTGGCGGTTACGAGCAGTACTTC

d_gene: TRBD1
j_gene: TRBJ2-7
v_gene: TRBV28
abundance: .
CDR3aa: CASRPTGTGRIEQYF
CDR3nt: TGTGCCAGCAGGCCGACCGGGACAGGGAGGATCGAGCAGTACTTC

d_gene: .
j_gene: TRBJ2-7
v_gene: TRBV19
abundance: .
CDR3aa: CASRRAGGSYEQYF
CDR3nt: TGTGCCAGTAGACGGGCAGGAGGGTCCTACGAGCAGTACTTC

d_gene: .
j_gene: TRBJ1-1
v_gene: TRBV24-1
abundance: .
CDR3aa: CATSDATGIEAFF
CDR3nt: TGTGCCACCAGTGATGCTACAGGCATTGAAGCTTTCTTT

d_gene: TRBD2
j_gene: TRBJ2-1
v_gene: TRBV24-1
abundance: .
CDR3aa: CATSETRELAGGPLYNEQFF
CDR3nt: TGTGCCACCAGTGAAACCAGGGAACTAGCGGGAGGGCCGCTTTACAATGAGCAGTTCTTC

d_gene: TRBD2
j_gene: TRBJ2-7
v_gene: TRBV28
abundance: once
CDR3aa: CASRIAGERDEQYF
CDR3nt: TGTGCCAGCAGAATAGCGGGAGAGCGCGACGAGCAGTACTTC

d_gene: TRBD1
j_gene: TRBJ2-7
v_gene: TRBV5-1
abundance: once
CDR3aa: CASSRDRASEQYF
CDR3nt: TGCGCCAGCAGCCGGGACAGGGCAAGTGAGCAGTACTTC

d_gene: .
j_gene: TRBJ1-5
v_gene: TRBV7-6
abundance: .
CDR3aa: CASSLGSRSNQPQHF
CDR3nt: TGTGCCAGCAGCTTAGGGTCGAGGAGCAATCAGCCCCAGCATTTT

d_gene: .
j_gene: TRBJ1-2
v_gene: TRBV28
abundance: few
CDR3aa: CASTTGFLYGYTF
CDR3nt: TGTGCCAGCACCACAGGGTTTCTCTATGGCTACACCTTC

d_gene: .
j_gene: TRBJ2-6
v_gene: TRBV10-3
abundance: .
CDR3aa: CAISGEANSGANVLTF
CDR3nt: TGTGCCATCAGTGGAGAGGCCAACTCTGGGGCCAACGTCCTGACTTTC

d_gene: TRBD1
j_gene: TRBJ2-4
v_gene: TRBV6-5
abundance: .
CDR3aa: CASSPDRAVNIQYF
CDR3nt: TGTGCCAGCAGCCCAGACAGGGCCGTAAACATTCAGTACTTC

d_gene: TRBD1
j_gene: TRBJ1-6
v_gene: TRBV11-2
abundance: .
CDR3aa: CASSRRQGDNSPLHF
CDR3nt: TGTGCCAGCAGCCGAAGACAGGGGGATAATTCACCCCTCCACTTT

d_gene: .
j_gene: TRBJ2-7
v_gene: TRBV10-3
abundance: .
CDR3aa: CAISHSYEQYF
CDR3nt: TGTGCCATCAGCCACTCCTACGAGCAGTACTTC

d_gene: .
j_gene: TRBJ2-7
v_gene: TRBV5-1
abundance: few
CDR3aa: CASSLGDYEQYF
CDR3nt: TGCGCCAGCAGCTTGGGCGACTACGAGCAGTACTTC

d_gene: TRBD2
j_gene: TRBJ2-7
v_gene: TRBV3-1/TRBV3-2
abundance: .
CDR3aa: CASRPTSGAYEQYF
CDR3nt: TGTGCCAGCAGGCCGACTAGCGGCGCCTACGAGCAGTACTTC

d_gene: TRBD1
j_gene: TRBJ1-2
v_gene: TRBV5-1
abundance: once
CDR3aa: CASSLGQGDLYGYTF
CDR3nt: TGCGCCAGCAGCTTGGGACAGGGGGACCTCTATGGCTACACCTTC

d_gene: .
j_gene: TRBJ2-1
v_gene: TRBV27
abundance: .
CDR3aa: CASSYMGGRGNEQFF
CDR3nt: TGTGCCAGCAGTTATATGGGGGGACGGGGCAATGAGCAGTTCTTC

d_gene: .
j_gene: TRBJ1-5
v_gene: TRBV4-2
abundance: .
CDR3aa: CASSQGGGYQPQHF
CDR3nt: TGTGCCAGCAGCCAAGGTGGAGGGTATCAGCCCCAGCATTTT

d_gene: TRBD2
j_gene: TRBJ2-3
v_gene: TRBV4-2
abundance: .
CDR3aa: CASSHDRRTSGSPPGTDTQYF
CDR3nt: TGTGCCAGCAGCCATGATCGGAGGACTAGCGGGTCCCCTCCTGGCACAGATACGCAGTATTTT

d_gene: .
j_gene: TRBJ2-2
v_gene: TRBV6-5
abundance: .
CDR3aa: CASRGGNTGELFF
CDR3nt: TGTGCCAGCAGAGGGGGGAACACCGGGGAGCTGTTTTTT

d_gene: TRBD2
j_gene: TRBJ2-7
v_gene: TRBV23-1
abundance: .
CDR3aa: CASSRPMLAGIPYEQYF
CDR3nt: TGCGCCAGCAGTCGGCCCATGCTAGCGGGAATCCCCTACGAGCAGTACTTC

d_gene: TRBD1
j_gene: TRBJ1-6
v_gene: TRBV7-6
abundance: few
CDR3aa: CASSFGTGGDSPLHF
CDR3nt: TGTGCCAGCAGCTTCGGGACAGGGGGTGATTCACCCCTCCACTTT

d_gene: TRBD1
j_gene: TRBJ2-7
v_gene: TRBV5-4
abundance: .
CDR3aa: CASSFRSRGLYEQYF
CDR3nt: TGTGCCAGCAGCTTTCGTTCCAGGGGGCTCTACGAGCAGTACTTC

d_gene: .
j_gene: TRBJ2-5
v_gene: TRBV21-1
abundance: .
CDR3aa: CASSDTSGTGEETQYF
CDR3nt: TGTGCCAGCAGCGACACTTCCGGGACAGGGGAAGAGACCCAGTACTTC

d_gene: .
j_gene: TRBJ2-7
v_gene: TRBV19
abundance: few
CDR3aa: CASSINLPRGGTEQYF
CDR3nt: TGTGCCAGTAGTATAAACCTCCCGAGGGGGGGGACCGAGCAGTACTTC

d_gene: .
j_gene: TRBJ1-6
v_gene: TRBV5-1
abundance: .
CDR3aa: CASTAGGLDNSPLHF
CDR3nt: TGCGCCAGCACCGCGGGGGGCCTAGACAATTCACCCCTCCACTTT

d_gene: .
j_gene: TRBJ2-2
v_gene: TRBV24-1
abundance: .
CDR3aa: CATSDLRTVSGELFF
CDR3nt: TGTGCCACCAGTGATTTGCGGACAGTTAGCGGGGAGCTGTTTTTT

d_gene: TRBD1
j_gene: TRBJ1-6
v_gene: TRBV10-3
abundance: .
CDR3aa: CAISVGQGESPLHF
CDR3nt: TGTGCCATCAGTGTAGGACAGGGCGAATCACCCCTCCACTTT

d_gene: TRBD1
j_gene: TRBJ1-1
v_gene: TRBV12-5
abundance: .
CDR3aa: CASGLAGQGKESVNTEAFF
CDR3nt: TGTGCTAGTGGTTTGGCCGGACAGGGGAAGGAGTCGGTGAACACTGAAGCTTTCTTT

d_gene: TRBD2
j_gene: TRBJ2-7
v_gene: TRBV11-2
abundance: .
CDR3aa: CASSLTGGIDEQYF
CDR3nt: TGTGCCAGCAGCTTAACGGGAGGGATTGACGAGCAGTACTTC

d_gene: .
j_gene: TRBJ1-1
v_gene: TRBV7-9
abundance: .
CDR3aa: CASSLAMVFRAFF
CDR3nt: TGTGCCAGCAGCTTAGCAATGGTGTTTCGGGCTTTCTTT

d_gene: .
j_gene: TRBJ2-5
v_gene: TRBV15
abundance: .
CDR3aa: CATSRDGAGPETQYF
CDR3nt: TGTGCCACCAGCAGAGATGGGGCAGGGCCGGAGACCCAGTACTTC

d_gene: TRBD1
j_gene: TRBJ2-3
v_gene: TRBV5-1
abundance: .
CDR3aa: CASSLEGTAFGDTQYF
CDR3nt: TGCGCCAGCAGCTTGGAGGGGACAGCCTTCGGAGATACGCAGTATTTT

d_gene: TRBD2
j_gene: TRBJ2-7
v_gene: TRBV4-2
abundance: .
CDR3aa: CASSQLAGESSYEQYF
CDR3nt: TGTGCCAGCAGCCAATTAGCGGGGGAAAGCTCCTACGAGCAGTACTTC

d_gene: TRBD1
j_gene: TRBJ1-5
v_gene: TRBV6-5
abundance: .
CDR3aa: CASSLQDRANQPQHF
CDR3nt: TGTGCCAGCAGCCTCCAGGACAGGGCCAATCAGCCCCAGCATTTT

d_gene: .
j_gene: TRBJ2-2
v_gene: TRBV19
abundance: .
CDR3aa: CASRTRTFRVSNTGELFF
CDR3nt: TGTGCCAGTAGGACCCGGACGTTCAGGGTTTCGAACACCGGGGAGCTGTTTTTT

d_gene: .
j_gene: TRBJ1-2
v_gene: TRBV18
abundance: .
CDR3aa: CASSPRKGALGYTF
CDR3nt: TGTGCCAGCTCACCACGGAAAGGGGCCCTTGGGTACACCTTC

d_gene: .
j_gene: TRBJ1-5
v_gene: TRBV21-1
abundance: .
CDR3aa: CASSTGLGVSNQPQHF
CDR3nt: TGTGCCAGCAGTACGGGGTTGGGCGTTAGCAATCAGCCCCAGCATTTT

d_gene: .
j_gene: TRBJ2-4
v_gene: TRBV28
abundance: .
CDR3aa: CASSFYGGAAKNIQYF
CDR3nt: TGTGCCAGCAGTTTTTACGGGGGAGCGGCCAAAAACATTCAGTACTTC

d_gene: .
j_gene: TRBJ2-3
v_gene: TRBV5-1
abundance: .
CDR3aa: CASSLRQGPPALSTDTQYF
CDR3nt: TGCGCCAGCAGCTTGCGGCAGGGGCCCCCGGCCCTTAGCACAGATACGCAGTATTTT

d_gene: TRBD2
j_gene: TRBJ2-7
v_gene: TRBV28
abundance: .
CDR3aa: CASPPPGTSGFYEQYF
CDR3nt: TGTGCCAGCCCCCCTCCCGGGACTAGCGGATTCTACGAGCAGTACTTC

d_gene: .
j_gene: TRBJ1-3
v_gene: TRBV29-1
abundance: .
CDR3aa: CSVVLGELGGNTIYF
CDR3nt: TGCAGCGTTGTTCTTGGGGAGCTGGGAGGAAACACCATATATTTT